These 13 T cell receptor beta chains originate from one sample sequenced in a study of blood T cell repertoires in COVID-19. Clones were sequenced by immunoSEQ multiplex PCR, and TCRdb holds only the in-frame ones, with some missing. Here the sample spans under 200,000 clones, approximately 83% being singletons. Specimen: peripheral blood. The receptors were sampled from a woman aged 60-70 years with acute or convalescent COVID-19.

The J gene is TRBJ1-1, the V gene TRBV4-3; 8 bases match TRBD1. This CDR3 has 15 amino acids. Per the germline V gene, CDR1 is LGHNA and CDR2 is YSLEER. The V segment lost 4 bases and the J segment 0 bases; nucleotides outside the gene matches: 4. The CDR3 coding sequence is TGCGCCAGCAGCCGAAGGACAGGGCTGAACACTGAAGCTTTCTTT. This sequence encodes CASSRRTGLNTEAFF.

V usage is TRBV19 and J usage is TRBJ2-3, with D tentatively TRBD1 (5 bases). V lost 3 bases and J 4 bases, leaving 20 bases between the germline ends. The CDR3 loop spans 17 amino acids. Germline V gene lookup returns CDR1 LNHDA and CDR2 SQIVND (reference sequence). The CDR3 here is CASSIADSPRYADTQYF. CDR3 nucleotides: TGTGCCAGTAGTATTGCTGACAGTCCAAGGTATGCAGATACGCAGTATTTT.

The gene calls are TRBV18 and TRBJ2-1; a possible D gene is TRBD1 (5 bases). The germline V gene has CDR1 KGHSH and CDR2 LQKENI. Trimming shortened V by 4 bases and J by 7 bases, and 14 bases separated the two germline ends. The CDR3 is made up of 14 amino acids. CDR3 DNA: TGTGCCAGCTCACTAGGATCAGGGTTGAATGAGCAGTTCTTC. Its protein is CASSLGSGLNEQFF.

The gene calls are TRBV18 and TRBJ2-6; 12 positions match TRBD1. The CDR3 contains 18 residues. Per germline, CDR1 KGHSH and CDR2 LQKENI. The junction had 4 bases not matched to a gene; V was cut back by 1 base and J by 3 bases. As DNA, the CDR3 is TGTGCCAGCTCACCACGAGGGACAGGGGGCGATGGGGCCAACGTCCTGACTTTC. Protein sequence: CASSPRGTGGDGANVLTF.

This chain links TRBV6-2 or TRBV6-3 with TRBJ2-5, with a possible D match to TRBD1 (5 bases). Germline V gene sequence: CDR1 MNHEY, CDR2 SVGEGT. V shed 4 bases and J shed 4 bases, with 10 bases lying between them. The CDR3 consists of 13 residues. The CDR3 bases are TGTGCCAGCAGTTGGGCCAGGGCAGAGACCCAGTACTTC. Translated: CASSWARAETQYF.

The gene calls are TRBV19 and TRBJ2-7; 9 bases are shared with TRBD2. This CDR3 comprises 14 residues. CDR1 is LNHDA and CDR2 is SQIVND in the germline V gene (reference sequence). J lost 3 bases, V lost 3 bases, and 3 bases had no gene match. CDR3 nucleotides: TGTGCCAGTAGTATGCGCGGGGGGGTCTACGAGCAGTACTTC. It translates to CASSMRGGVYEQYF.

For this clone: The junction differs from germline at one of its ends, possibly a read error. The V call is TRBV19, the J call TRBJ2-2, with TRBD2 matching 10 bases. The V gene's germline CDR1 is LNHDA and CDR2 SQIVND (reference sequence). The CDR3 consists of 16 residues. The CDR3 coding sequence is TGTGCCAGTAATTCTCCGGGACTAGCGAAGACCGGGGAGCTGTTTTTT. This translates into CASNSPGLAKTGELFF.

The chain carries TRBV7-2 and TRBJ2-5; maybe TRBD1 (5 bases). V shed 1 base and J shed 2 bases, with 8 bases lying between them. CDR3 length: 14 amino acids. Germline loops: CDR1 SGHTA, CDR2 FQGNSA. Here the CDR3 DNA reads TGTGCCAGCAGCTTAGGGGGCAGTCAAGAGACCCAGTACTTC. Amino acid sequence: CASSLGGSQETQYF.

This rearrangement joins TRBV5-1 to TRBJ2-5, with D possibly TRBD1 on 7 matching bases. The CDR3 spans 16 residues. V shed 0 bases and J shed 2 bases, with 14 bases lying between them. The germline V gene has CDR1 SGHRS and CDR2 YFSETQ. The CDR3 reads CASSLAWAGGQETQYF. In DNA, the CDR3 is TGCGCCAGCAGCTTGGCCTGGGCAGGGGGGCAAGAGACCCAGTACTTC.

The CDR3 reads CASSQGPSGGERTQYF. The CDR3 bases are TGTGCCAGCAGCCAAGGTCCTAGCGGGGGGGAGCGGACCCAGTACTTC. J is TRBJ2-5 and V is TRBV4-2; the match to TRBD2 covers 12 bases. After removal of 1 base from V and 7 bases from J, the junction contained 7 bases not matched to a gene. CDR3 length: 16 amino acids. The germline CDR1 and CDR2 sequences are LGHNA and YNFKEQ.

CDR3 amino acids: CAWSVQGNHGYTF. The CDR3 coding sequence is TGTGCCTGGAGTGTACAGGGGAATCATGGCTACACCTTC. This chain uses TRBV30 with TRBJ1-2, with TRBD1 matching over 7 bases. V shed 0 bases and J 6 bases; nucleotides not matched to a gene: 4. This CDR3 spans 13 amino acids. The germline V gene encodes CDR1 GTSNPN and CDR2 SVGIG (reference sequence). Full variable domain (outside the CDR3, taken from reference TRBV30 and TRBJ1-2): SQTIHQWPATLVQPVGSPLSLECTVEGTSNPNLYWYRQAAGRGLQLLFYSVGIGQISSEVPQNLSASRPQDRQFILSSKKLLLSDSGFYLCAWSVQGNHGYTFGSGTRLTVV.

J is TRBJ2-1 and V is TRBV14, with unresolved D. The length of the CDR3 is 11 residues. With 5 bases removed from V and 7 bases from J, the gap between germline ends came to 6 bases. CDR1 and CDR2 (germline): SGHDN, FVKESK. The CDR3 region has the DNA TGTGCCAGCAGCACCACAAATGAGCAGTTCTTC. Translating it yields CASSTTNEQFF.

The chain employs TRBV19 and TRBJ2-7; D is undetermined. Deletions cut 11 bases from V and 2 bases from J, with 16 bases between. CDR3 length: 13 amino acids. Germline V gene lookup returns CDR1 LNHDA and CDR2 SQIVND (reference sequence). The CDR3 sequence is CAQRSPWPYEQYF. The CDR3 nucleotides read TGTGCCCAAAGAAGTCCTTGGCCCTACGAGCAGTACTTC. The variable domain in full, with the rest retrieved from reference TRBV19 and TRBJ2-7, is DGGITQSPKYLFRKEGQNVTLSCEQNLNHDAMYWYRQDPGQGLRLIYYSQIVNDFQKGDIAEGYSVSREKKESFPLTVTSAQKNPTAFYLCAQRSPWPYEQYFGPGTRLTVT.